This T cell receptor (beta chain) was found in a study of T cells in localized non-small cell lung cancer. Study-wide points: Sequencing involved a lone tumor region, leaving heterogeneity possible. Higher blood T cell density went with longer overall survival. T cell clonality was highest in uninvolved adjacent lung, above tumor.

Here immunoSEQ multiplex PCR was the method, and the copy in TCRdb shows in-frame clones only, minus some. The sample includes 4,000 to 4,500 clones, around 25% of them seen just once. CDR1 and CDR2 from the germline V gene are MNHGY and SAAAGT. This CDR3 is 12 amino acids long. Trimming shortened V by 5 bases and J by 5 bases, and 9 bases separated the two germline ends. This clone was counted a few times. Its specificity is unknown. The chain couples TRBV6-8 to TRBJ1-1, with D tentatively TRBD1 (5 bases). The source was lung tumor tissue, collected before any cancer treatment. The receptor was derived from a male donor older than 55 with stage I lung adenocarcinoma. In DNA, the CDR3 is TGTGCCAGCAGTCGGGAGGGGACTGAAGCTTTCTTT. It encodes CASSREGTEAFF.